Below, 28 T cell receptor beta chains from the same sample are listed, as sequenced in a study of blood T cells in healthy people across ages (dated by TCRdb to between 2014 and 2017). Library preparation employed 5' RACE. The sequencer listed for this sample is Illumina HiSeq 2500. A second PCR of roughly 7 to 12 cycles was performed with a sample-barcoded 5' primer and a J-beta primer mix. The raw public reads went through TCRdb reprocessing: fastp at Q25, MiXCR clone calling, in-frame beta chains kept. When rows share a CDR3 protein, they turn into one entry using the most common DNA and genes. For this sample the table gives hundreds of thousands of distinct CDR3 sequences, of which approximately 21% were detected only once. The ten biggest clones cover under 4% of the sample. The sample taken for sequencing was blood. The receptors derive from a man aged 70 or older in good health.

The CDR3 DNA is TGCAGTGCTTCCGGGACTAGCGGAACGTATAGGTATTTT. Protein sequence: CSASGTSGTYRYF. V and J are TRBV20-1 and TRBJ2-3; 11 bases line up with TRBD2. The V gene's germline CDR1 is DFQATT and CDR2 SNEGSKA (reference sequence). The CDR3 consists of 13 residues. With V trimmed by 5 bases and J by 14 bases, 12 bases remained unmatched.

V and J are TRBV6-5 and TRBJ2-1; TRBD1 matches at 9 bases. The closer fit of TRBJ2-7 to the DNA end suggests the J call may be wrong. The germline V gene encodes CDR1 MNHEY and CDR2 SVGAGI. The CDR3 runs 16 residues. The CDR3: CASSYGRTGVSYEQYF. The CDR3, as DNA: TGTGCCAGCAGTTACGGACGGACAGGGGTTAGCTACGAGCAGTACTTC.

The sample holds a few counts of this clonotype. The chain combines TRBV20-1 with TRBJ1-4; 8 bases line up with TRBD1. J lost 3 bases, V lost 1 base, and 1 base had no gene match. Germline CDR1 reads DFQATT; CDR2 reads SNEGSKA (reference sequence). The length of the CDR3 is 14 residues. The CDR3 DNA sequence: TGCAGTGCTAGAGCGGGACAGGCTAATGAAAAACTGTTTTTT. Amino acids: CSARAGQANEKLFF.

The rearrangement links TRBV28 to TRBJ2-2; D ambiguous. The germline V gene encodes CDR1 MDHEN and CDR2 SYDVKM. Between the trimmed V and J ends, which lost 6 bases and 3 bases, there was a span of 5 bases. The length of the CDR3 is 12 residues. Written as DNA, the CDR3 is TGTGCCAGCAGAATTGACACCGGGGAGCTGTTTTTT. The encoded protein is CASRIDTGELFF.

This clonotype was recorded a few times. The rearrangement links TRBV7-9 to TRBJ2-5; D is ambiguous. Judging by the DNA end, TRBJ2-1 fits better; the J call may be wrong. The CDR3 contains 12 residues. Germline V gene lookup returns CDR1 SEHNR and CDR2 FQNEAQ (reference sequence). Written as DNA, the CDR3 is TGTGCCAGCAGCCCCGTTTTTCAAGAGCAGTTCTTC. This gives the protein CASSPVFQEQFF.

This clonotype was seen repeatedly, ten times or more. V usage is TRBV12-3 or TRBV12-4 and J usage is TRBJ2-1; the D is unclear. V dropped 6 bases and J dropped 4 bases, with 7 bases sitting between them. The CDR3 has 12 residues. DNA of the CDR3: TGTGCCAGCAGCTTATCTTACAATGAGCAGTTCTTC. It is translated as CASSLSYNEQFF.

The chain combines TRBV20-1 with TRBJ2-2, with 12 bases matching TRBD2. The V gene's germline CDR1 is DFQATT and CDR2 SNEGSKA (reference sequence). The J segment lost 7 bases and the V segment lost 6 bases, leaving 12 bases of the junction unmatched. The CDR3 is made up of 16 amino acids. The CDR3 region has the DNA TGCAGTGCAAACCGCAGGACTAGCGGGAAGGTCGGGGAGCTGTTTTTT. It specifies CSANRRTSGKVGELFF.

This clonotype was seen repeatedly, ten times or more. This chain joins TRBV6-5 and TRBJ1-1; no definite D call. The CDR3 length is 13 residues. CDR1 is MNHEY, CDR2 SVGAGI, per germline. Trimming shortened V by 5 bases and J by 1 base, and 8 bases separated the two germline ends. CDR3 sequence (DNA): TGTGCCAGCAGTCGTACAGAGAACACTGAAGCTTTCTTT. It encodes CASSRTENTEAFF.

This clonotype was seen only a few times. This CDR3 is CASSRRTTSFYEQYF. CDR3 coding DNA: TGTGCCAGCAGCCGGAGGACGACTAGTTTCTACGAGCAGTACTTC. The rearrangement joins TRBV6-5 to TRBJ2-7, with D maybe TRBD2 (6 bases). Trimming stripped 6 bases from V and 3 bases from J, with 18 bases between. The CDR3 runs 15 residues. Germline CDR1 and CDR2: MNHEY and SVGAGI.

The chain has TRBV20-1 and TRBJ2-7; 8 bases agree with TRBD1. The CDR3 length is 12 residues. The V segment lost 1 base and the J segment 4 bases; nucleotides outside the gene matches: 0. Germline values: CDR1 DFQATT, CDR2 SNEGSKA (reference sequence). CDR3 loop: CSARGTGYEQYF. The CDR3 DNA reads TGCAGTGCTAGAGGGACAGGGTACGAGCAGTACTTC.

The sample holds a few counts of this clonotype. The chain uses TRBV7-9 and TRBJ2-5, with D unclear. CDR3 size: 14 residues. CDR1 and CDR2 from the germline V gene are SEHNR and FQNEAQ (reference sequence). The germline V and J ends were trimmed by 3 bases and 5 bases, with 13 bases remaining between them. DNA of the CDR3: TGTGCCAGCAGCTTTGGACGCCTCGGGGAGACCCAGTACTTC. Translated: CASSFGRLGETQYF.

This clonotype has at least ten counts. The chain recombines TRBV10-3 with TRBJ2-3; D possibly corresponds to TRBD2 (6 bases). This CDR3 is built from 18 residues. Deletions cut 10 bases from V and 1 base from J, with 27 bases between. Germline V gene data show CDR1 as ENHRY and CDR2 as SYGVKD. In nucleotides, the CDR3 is TGTGCCACTGGGGAGAGATATAGCGGACCAAGCGGCACAGATACGCAGTATTTT. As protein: CATGERYSGPSGTDTQYF.

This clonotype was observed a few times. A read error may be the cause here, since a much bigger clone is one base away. Here the CDR3 DNA reads TGTGCCAGCAGCCAACGGGAGATTCTCATGGCCAACACCGGGGAGCTGTTTTTT. Protein: CASSQREILMANTGELFF. The J gene is TRBJ2-2, the V gene TRBV3-1, with D possibly being TRBD2 (6 bases). Germline V gives CDR1 LGHDT, CDR2 YNNKEL (reference sequence). This CDR3 comprises 18 residues. Trimming shortened V by 2 bases and J by 2 bases, and 18 bases separated the two germline ends.

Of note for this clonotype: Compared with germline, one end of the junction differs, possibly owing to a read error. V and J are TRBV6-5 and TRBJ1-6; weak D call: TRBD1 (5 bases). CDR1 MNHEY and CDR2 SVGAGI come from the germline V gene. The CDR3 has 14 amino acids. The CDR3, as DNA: TGTACCAGCAGTTACGTAGGGGCAGGTTCACCCCTCCACTTT. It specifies CTSSYVGAGSPLHF.

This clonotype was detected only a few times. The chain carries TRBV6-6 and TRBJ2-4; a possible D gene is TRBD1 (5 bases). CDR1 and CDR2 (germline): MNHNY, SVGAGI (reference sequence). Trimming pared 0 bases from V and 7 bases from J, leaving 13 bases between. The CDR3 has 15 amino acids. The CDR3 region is CASSYSGDKFNIQYF. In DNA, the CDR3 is TGTGCCAGCAGTTACTCAGGGGATAAGTTCAACATTCAGTACTTC.

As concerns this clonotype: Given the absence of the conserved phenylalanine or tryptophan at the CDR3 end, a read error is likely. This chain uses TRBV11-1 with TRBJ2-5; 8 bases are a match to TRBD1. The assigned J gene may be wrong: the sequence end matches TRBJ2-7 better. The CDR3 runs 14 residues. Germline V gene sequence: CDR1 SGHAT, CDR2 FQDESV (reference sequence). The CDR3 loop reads CASSPDRGIYEQYS. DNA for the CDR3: TGTGCCAGCAGCCCAGACAGGGGAATCTACGAGCAGTACTCC.

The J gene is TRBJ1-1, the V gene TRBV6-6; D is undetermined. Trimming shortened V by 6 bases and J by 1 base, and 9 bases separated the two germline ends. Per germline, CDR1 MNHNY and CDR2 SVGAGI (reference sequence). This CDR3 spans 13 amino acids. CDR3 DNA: TGTGCCAGCAGCTACGACGCGAACACTGAAGCTTTCTTT. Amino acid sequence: CASSYDANTEAFF.

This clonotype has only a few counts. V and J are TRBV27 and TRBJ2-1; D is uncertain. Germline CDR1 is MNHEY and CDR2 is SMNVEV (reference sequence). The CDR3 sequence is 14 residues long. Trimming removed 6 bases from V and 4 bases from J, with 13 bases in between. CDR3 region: CASRQTPSYNEQFF. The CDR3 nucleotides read TGTGCCAGCAGACAGACACCTTCTTACAATGAGCAGTTCTTC.

The CDR3 is CASSLGAIPSYNEQFF. The CDR3 DNA is TGTGCCAGCAGCTTAGGCGCCATACCCTCCTACAATGAGCAGTTCTTC. V gene TRBV5-4 combines with J gene TRBJ2-1; D call uncertain. The CDR3 extends over 16 amino acids. Trimming left V 2 bases short and J 0 bases short, with 12 bases between. CDR1 is SGHNT, CDR2 YYREEE, per germline (reference sequence).

The CDR3 reads CASSLEGRSTDTQYF. The CDR3 DNA reads TGCGCCAGCAGCTTGGAGGGACGGAGCACAGATACGCAGTATTTT. This chain joins TRBV5-1 and TRBJ2-3, with D tentatively TRBD1 or TRBD2 (5 bases each). V was shortened by 0 bases and J by 0 bases, with 8 bases between the two germline ends. This CDR3 region has 15 residues. From germline, CDR1 is SGHRS and CDR2 YFSETQ.

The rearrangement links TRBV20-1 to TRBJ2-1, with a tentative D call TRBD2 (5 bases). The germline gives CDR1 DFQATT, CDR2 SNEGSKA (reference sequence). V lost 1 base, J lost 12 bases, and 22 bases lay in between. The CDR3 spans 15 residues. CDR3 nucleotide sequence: TGCAGTGCTAGAGGGGGTGAGGGCAGTAGCGAAGGGCAGTTCTTC. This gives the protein CSARGGEGSSEGQFF.

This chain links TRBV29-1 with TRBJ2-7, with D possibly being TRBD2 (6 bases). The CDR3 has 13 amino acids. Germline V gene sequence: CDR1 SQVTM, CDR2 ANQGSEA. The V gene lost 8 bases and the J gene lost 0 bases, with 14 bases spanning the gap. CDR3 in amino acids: CSTRDGGSYEQYF. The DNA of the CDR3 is TGCAGCACCAGGGACGGGGGCTCCTACGAGCAGTACTTC.

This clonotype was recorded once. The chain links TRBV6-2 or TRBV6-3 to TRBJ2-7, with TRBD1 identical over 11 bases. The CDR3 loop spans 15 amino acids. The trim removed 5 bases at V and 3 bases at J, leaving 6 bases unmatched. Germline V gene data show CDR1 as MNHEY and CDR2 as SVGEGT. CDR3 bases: TGTGCCAGCAGTCGCCCGGGACAGGGGGACTACGAGCAGTACTTC. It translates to CASSRPGQGDYEQYF.

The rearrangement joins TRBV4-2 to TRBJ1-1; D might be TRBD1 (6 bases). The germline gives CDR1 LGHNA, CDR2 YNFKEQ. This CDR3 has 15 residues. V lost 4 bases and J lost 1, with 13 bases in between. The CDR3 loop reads CASSREIQGNTEAFF. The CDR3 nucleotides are TGTGCCAGCAGCCGCGAAATACAGGGGAACACTGAAGCTTTCTTT.

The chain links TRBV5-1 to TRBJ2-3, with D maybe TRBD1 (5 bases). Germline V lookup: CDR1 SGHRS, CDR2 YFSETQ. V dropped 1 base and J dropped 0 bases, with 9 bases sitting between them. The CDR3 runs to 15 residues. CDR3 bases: TGCGCCAGCAGCTTGCCAGGGTCGAGCACAGATACGCAGTATTTT. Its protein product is CASSLPGSSTDTQYF.

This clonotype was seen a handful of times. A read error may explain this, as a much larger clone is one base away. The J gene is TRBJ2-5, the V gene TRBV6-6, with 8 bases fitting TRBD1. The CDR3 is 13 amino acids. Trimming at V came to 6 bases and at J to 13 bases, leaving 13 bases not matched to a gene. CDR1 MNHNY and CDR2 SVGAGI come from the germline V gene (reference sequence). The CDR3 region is CASRRLQGDERYF. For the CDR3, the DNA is TGTGCCAGCAGAAGATTACAGGGGGACGAGCGGTACTTC.

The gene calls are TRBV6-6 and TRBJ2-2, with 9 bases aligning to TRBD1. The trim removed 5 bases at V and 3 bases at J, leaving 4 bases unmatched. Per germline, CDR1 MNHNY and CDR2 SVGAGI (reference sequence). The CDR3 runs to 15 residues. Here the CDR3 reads CASSQGTGHTGELFF. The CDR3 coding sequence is TGTGCCAGCAGTCAGGGGACAGGGCACACCGGGGAGCTGTTTTTT.

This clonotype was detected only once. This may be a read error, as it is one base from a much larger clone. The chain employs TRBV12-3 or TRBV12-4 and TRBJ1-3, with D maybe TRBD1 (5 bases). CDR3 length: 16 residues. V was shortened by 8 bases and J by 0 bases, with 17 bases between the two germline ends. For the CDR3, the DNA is TGTGCCAGCGGTTCTCCGGGGGTCCTCTCTGGAAACACCATATATTTT. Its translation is CASGSPGVLSGNTIYF.